The T cell receptor (beta chain) described here comes from a study of graft-versus-host responses after intestinal transplantation. Overall study results and limits: GvH clones were identified in recipient marrow, with some first appearing in ileum or blood. Maximum circulating GvH clone levels tracked with early post-transplant HvG decreases.

Concerning this clone: Its specificity is unknown.

The data were produced by immunoSEQ multiplex PCR, yet TCRdb's version contains in-frame clones alone and is incomplete. In the table there are around 97,000 clones, 91% of which are singletons. The V gene's germline CDR1 is SNHLY and CDR2 FYNNEI. The CDR3 has 14 amino acids. V was clipped by 4 bases and J by 0 bases, with 9 bases between them. Here the sequenced sample was unstimulated CD4+ T cells sorted from spleen or lymph node cells, taken before transplant. The V and J genes are TRBV2 and TRBJ1-1; D possibly corresponds to TRBD1 (5 bases). The sequence derives from a human donor who was the organ donor for an intestinal transplant. The CDR3 loop reads CASSGGRMNTEAFF. The CDR3 region has the DNA TGTGCCAGCAGTGGGGGGAGGATGAACACTGAAGCTTTCTTT.